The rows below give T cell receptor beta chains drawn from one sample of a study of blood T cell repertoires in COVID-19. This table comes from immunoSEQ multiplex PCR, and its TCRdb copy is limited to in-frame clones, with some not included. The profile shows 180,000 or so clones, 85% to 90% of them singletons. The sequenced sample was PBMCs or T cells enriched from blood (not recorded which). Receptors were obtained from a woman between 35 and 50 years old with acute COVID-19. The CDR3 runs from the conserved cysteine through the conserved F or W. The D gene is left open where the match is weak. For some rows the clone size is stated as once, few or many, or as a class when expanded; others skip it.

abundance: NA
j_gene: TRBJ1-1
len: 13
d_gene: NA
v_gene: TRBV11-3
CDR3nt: TGTGCCAGCAGCACTAGAGGCAGATCGGAAGCTTTCTTT
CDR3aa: CASSTRGRSEAFF

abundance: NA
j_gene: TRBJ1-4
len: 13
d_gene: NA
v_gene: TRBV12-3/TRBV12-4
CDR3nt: TGTGCCAGCAGTTCTCAGGGTTGGGAAAAACTGTTTTTT
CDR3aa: CASSSQGWEKLFF

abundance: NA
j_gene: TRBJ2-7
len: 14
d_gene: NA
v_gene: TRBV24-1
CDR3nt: TGTGCCACCAGTTCCTCCTTAGCCTCCTACGAGCAGTACTTC
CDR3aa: CATSSSLASYEQYF

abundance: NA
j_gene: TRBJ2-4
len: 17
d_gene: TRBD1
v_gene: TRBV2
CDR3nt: TGTGCCAGCAGGACTTACAGGGGGCCCCCGGCCAAAAACATTCAGTACTTC
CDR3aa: CASRTYRGPPAKNIQYF

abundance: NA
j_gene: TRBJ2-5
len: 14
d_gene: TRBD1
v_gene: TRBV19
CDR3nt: TGTGCCAGTAGTATCGGGACAGGGGAAGAGACCCAGTACTTC
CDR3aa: CASSIGTGEETQYF

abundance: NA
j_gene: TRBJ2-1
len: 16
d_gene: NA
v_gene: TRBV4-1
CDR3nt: TGCGCCAGCAGCCAAGAAGCCAGCGGAGCCTACAATGAGCAGTTCTTC
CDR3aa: CASSQEASGAYNEQFF

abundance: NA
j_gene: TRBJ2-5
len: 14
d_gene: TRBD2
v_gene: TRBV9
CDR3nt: TGTGCCAGCAGCGACGGGACTAGCGAAGAGACCCAGTACTTC
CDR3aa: CASSDGTSEETQYF

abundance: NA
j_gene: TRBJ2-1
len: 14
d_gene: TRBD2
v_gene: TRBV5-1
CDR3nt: TGCGCCAGCAGCGGACTAGCGGGGGCAAATGAGCAGTTCTTC
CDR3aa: CASSGLAGANEQFF

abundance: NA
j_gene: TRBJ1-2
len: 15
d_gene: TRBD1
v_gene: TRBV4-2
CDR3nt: TGTGCCAGCAGCCTTCGTAGACAGGGGGCGAATGGCTACACCTTC
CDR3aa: CASSLRRQGANGYTF

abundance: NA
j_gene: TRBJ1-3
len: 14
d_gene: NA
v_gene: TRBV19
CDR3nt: TGTGCCAGTAGGCCGCCGCAGGGGGGAAACACCATATATTTT
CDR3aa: CASRPPQGGNTIYF

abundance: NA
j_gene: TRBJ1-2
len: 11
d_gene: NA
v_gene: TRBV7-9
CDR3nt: TGTGCCAGCAGCCTTGGACAGTCTTACACCTTC
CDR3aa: CASSLGQSYTF

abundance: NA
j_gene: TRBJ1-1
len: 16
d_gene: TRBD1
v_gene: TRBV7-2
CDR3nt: TGTGCCAGCAGCCTCAGAGCGGGGACAGGGAGAACTGAAGCTTTCTTT
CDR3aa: CASSLRAGTGRTEAFF

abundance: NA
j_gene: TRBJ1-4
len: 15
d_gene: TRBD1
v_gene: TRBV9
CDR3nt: TGTGCCAGCAGCGTCGACAGGGCGGGTAATGAAAAACTGTTTTTT
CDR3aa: CASSVDRAGNEKLFF

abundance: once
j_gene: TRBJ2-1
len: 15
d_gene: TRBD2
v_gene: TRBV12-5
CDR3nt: TGTGCTAGTGCCCGAGGCGGGGGGGAGTACAATGAGCAGTTCTTC
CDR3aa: CASARGGGEYNEQFF

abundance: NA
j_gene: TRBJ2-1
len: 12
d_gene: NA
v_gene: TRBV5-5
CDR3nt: TGTGCCAGCAGCTTATTGTCCTATGAGCAGTTCTTC
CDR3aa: CASSLLSYEQFF

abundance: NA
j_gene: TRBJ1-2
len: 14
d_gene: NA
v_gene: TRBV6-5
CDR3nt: TGTGCCAGCAGAATGGCAGGGGCAGGGAATGGCTACACCTTC
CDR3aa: CASRMAGAGNGYTF

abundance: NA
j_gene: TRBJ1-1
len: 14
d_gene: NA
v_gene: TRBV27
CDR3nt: TGTGCCAGCAGTTTGAATGGAGGGAACACTGAAGCTTTCTTT
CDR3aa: CASSLNGGNTEAFF